These 10 T cell receptor beta chains were sequenced from one sample in a study of identical twins. Via MiXCR, TCRdb re-called the 5' RACE reads, giving one row per CDR3 protein. Of hundreds of thousands of distinct CDR3 sequences detected, around 10% appear once; the ten largest clones hold 5.1%. The sample was memory (CD45RO+) T cells sorted from blood. Receptor source: a woman aged 18-29 years in good health.

This clonotype was found many times. The chain is built from TRBV12-3 or TRBV12-4 and TRBJ1-2; TRBD1 matches 7 bases. Trimming took 6 bases from V and 5 from J; bases not matched to a gene: 9. The CDR3 loop spans 14 amino acids. CDR3 loop: CASSHPPGQYGYTF. The CDR3 DNA sequence: TGTGCCAGCAGCCACCCCCCGGGACAGTATGGCTACACCTTC.

This clonotype was seen a few times. The CDR3 is CASSPRDRGGDTQYF. For the CDR3, the DNA is TGCGCCAGCAGCCCCCGGGACAGGGGAGGAGATACGCAGTATTTT. The rearrangement uses TRBV5-1 and TRBJ2-3, with 10 bases aligning to TRBD1. Germline CDR1 SGHRS, CDR2 YFSETQ. This CDR3 contains 15 residues. With V trimmed by 4 bases and J by 5 bases, 7 bases remained unmatched.

The count of this clonotype is one. CDR3 region: CASSAGSSYEQYF. DNA for the CDR3: TGCGCCAGCAGCGCTGGGAGTTCCTACGAGCAGTACTTC. The rearrangement uses TRBV5-1 and TRBJ2-7; maybe TRBD2 (5 bases). V shed 4 bases and J shed 1 base, with 9 bases lying between them. Germline V lookup: CDR1 SGHRS, CDR2 YFSETQ. This CDR3 region has 13 residues.

This clonotype has ten or more counts. The chain couples TRBV9 to TRBJ1-5, with 9 positions matching TRBD1. The CDR3 is 15 amino acids. CDR1 and CDR2 from the germline V gene are SGDLS and YYNGEE. After removal of 0 bases from V and 6 bases from J, the junction contained 4 bases not matched to a gene. The CDR3 spells CASSVGGQGGQPQHF. CDR3 nucleotide sequence: TGTGCCAGCAGCGTAGGGGGACAGGGCGGTCAGCCCCAGCATTTT.

This clonotype was counted ten times or more. This chain links TRBV29-1 with TRBJ1-2; D is undetermined. The V gene lost 6 bases and the J gene lost 2 bases, with 7 bases spanning the gap. Germline lookup yields CDR1 SQVTM and CDR2 ANQGSEA. The CDR3 is made up of 11 amino acids. CDR3 residues: CSVEQNYGYTF. DNA of the CDR3: TGCAGCGTCGAACAAAACTATGGCTACACCTTC.

The chain couples TRBV20-1 to TRBJ2-7; TRBD2 matches 8 bases. CDR3 size: 13 residues. The trim removed 5 bases at V and 3 bases at J, leaving 6 bases unmatched. Germline V lookup: CDR1 DFQATT, CDR2 SNEGSKA (reference sequence). The CDR3 bases are TGCAGTGCTCTGAGCGGGAGACTCTACGAGCAGTACTTC. As protein: CSALSGRLYEQYF.

At least ten counts were recorded for this clonotype. J is TRBJ1-1 and V is TRBV7-8; 7 bases are shared with TRBD1. V shed 5 bases, J shed 11 bases, and the junction held 5 bases outside the gene matches. Per the germline V gene, CDR1 is SGHVS and CDR2 is FQNEAQ. The CDR3 is made up of 11 amino acids. CDR3 nucleotide sequence: TGTGCCAGCAGCGACAGGGCGCGGGCTTTCTTT. Translating gives CASSDRARAFF.

The rearrangement joins TRBV6-5 to TRBJ2-1; 7 bases fit TRBD2. Trimming cost V 5 bases and J 7 bases; bases outside gene matches: 17. Germline-derived CDR1 and CDR2 are MNHEY and SVGAGI. The length of the CDR3 is 17 residues. In DNA form, the CDR3 reads TGTGCCAGCAGTACTCACCCAGCGGGACCCCTAGGGAATGAGCAGTTCTTC. Translating gives CASSTHPAGPLGNEQFF.

In its sample, this clonotype was seen many times. V usage is TRBV4-3 and J usage is TRBJ2-1; maybe TRBD1 (6 bases). This CDR3 has 16 amino acids. The germline V gene has CDR1 LGHNA and CDR2 YSLEER. V was trimmed by 1 base and J by 3 bases, leaving 13 bases between them. The CDR3 sequence is CASSQGPGENYNEQFF. In DNA form, the CDR3 reads TGCGCCAGCAGCCAAGGTCCAGGGGAGAACTACAATGAGCAGTTCTTC.

This clonotype was picked up a small number of times. V is TRBV29-1 and J is TRBJ1-2; 7 bases align to TRBD1. V lost 3 bases, J lost 7 bases, and 11 bases stayed unmatched. Germline V gives CDR1 SQVTM, CDR2 ANQGSEA. The CDR3 runs 14 residues. The CDR3 here is CSVDSPGQRAGYTF. Written as DNA, the CDR3 is TGCAGCGTTGATTCCCCGGGACAGCGGGCTGGCTACACCTTC.